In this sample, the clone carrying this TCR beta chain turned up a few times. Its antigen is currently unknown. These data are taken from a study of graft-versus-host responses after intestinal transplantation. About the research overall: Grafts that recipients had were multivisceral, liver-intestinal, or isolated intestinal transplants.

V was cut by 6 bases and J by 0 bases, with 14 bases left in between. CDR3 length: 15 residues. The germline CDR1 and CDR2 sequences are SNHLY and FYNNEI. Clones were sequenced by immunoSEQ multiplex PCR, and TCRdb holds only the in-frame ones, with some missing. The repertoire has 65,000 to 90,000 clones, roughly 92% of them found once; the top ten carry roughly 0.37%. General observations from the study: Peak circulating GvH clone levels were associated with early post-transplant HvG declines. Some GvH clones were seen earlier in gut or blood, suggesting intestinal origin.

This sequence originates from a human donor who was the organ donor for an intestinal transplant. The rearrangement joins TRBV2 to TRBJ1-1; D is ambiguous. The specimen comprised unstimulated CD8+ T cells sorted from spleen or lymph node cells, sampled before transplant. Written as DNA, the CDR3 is TGTGCCAGCAGCCCTTTTTCGGTTCTGAACACTGAAGCTTTCTTT. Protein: CASSPFSVLNTEAFF.